The T cell receptor beta chain described here comes from a study of response to subunit inactivated influenza vaccine. Study-wide results and limits: It was suggested by the authors that few new T cells are recruited by each seasonal influenza vaccination.

TCRdb independently ran MiXCR on the RT-PCR reads; one entry per CDR3 protein. The table records 650,000 to 700,000 distinct CDR3 sequences, approximately 15% of them present only once. CDR1 and CDR2 from the germline V gene are SGHTA and FQGNSA. The CDR3 runs to 14 residues. V shed 1 base and J shed 1 base, with 7 bases lying between them. In its sample, this clonotype was seen once. As yet, its antigen is unknown. A read error may explain this, as a much larger clone is one base away. Source: PBMCs from blood, taken 11 to 12 days after vaccination. This sequence originates from a man aged 45-65 years who received an inactivated influenza vaccine. The chain employs TRBV7-2 and TRBJ2-5, with D unclear. For the CDR3, the DNA is TGTGCCAGCAGCTTAGGACCGGTCCAAGAGACCCAGTACTTC. It is translated as CASSLGPVQETQYF. Full variable domain (rest looked up from reference TRBV7-2 and TRBJ2-5): GAGVSQSPSNKVTEKGKDVELRCDPISGHTALYWYRQSLGQGLEFLIYFQGNSAPDKSGLPSDRFSAERTGGSVSTLTIQRTQQEDSAVYLCASSLGPVQETQYFGPGTRLLVL.